Each of the 17 T cell receptor beta chains below was sequenced from the same sample in a study of cytomegalovirus exposure and HLA in healthy donors. The PCR contained 60 Vbeta and 13 Jbeta primers. Only in-frame clones appear in the TCRdb table, and some are missing; sequencing was by immunoSEQ multiplex PCR. Of approximately 150,000 clones listed, more than 55% are singletons. The sequenced sample consisted of PBMCs. The receptor set was obtained from a woman in her sixties or seventies in good health and CMV-seronegative.

The V gene is TRBV5-4, the J gene TRBJ2-6; D gene ambiguous. Germline CDR1 is SGHNT and CDR2 is YYREEE (reference sequence). The CDR3 extends over 15 amino acids. Between the trimmed V and J ends, which lost 2 bases and 0 bases, there was a span of 6 bases. The CDR3 DNA sequence: TGTGCCAGCAGCTTCCACAGCTCTGGGGCCAACGTCCTGACTTTC. Its translation: CASSFHSSGANVLTF.

This chain joins TRBV19 and TRBJ1-2; TRBD1 aligns across 7 bases. The V segment lost 2 bases and the J segment 3 bases; nucleotides outside the gene matches: 6. The CDR3 covers 15 residues. CDR1 is LNHDA and CDR2 is SQIVND in the germline V gene (reference sequence). The CDR3 coding sequence is TGTGCCAGTAGTATAAGTTCAGGGGGGCACTATGGCTACACCTTC. Amino acids: CASSISSGGHYGYTF.

This clone was counted only a few times. V is TRBV21-1 and J is TRBJ1-2. TRBV21-1 counts as a pseudogene. The CDR3 is 19 residues long. CDR3 DNA: TGTGCCAGCAGCAAAGAGTTAATGGCGGGGACGGATCGGCACTATGGCTACACCTTC. Translating gives CASSKELMAGTDRHYGYTF.

The chain uses TRBV28 and TRBJ2-7, with TRBD2 matching 7 bases. Looked up from germline, CDR1 is MDHEN and CDR2 is SYDVKM. With V trimmed by 7 bases and J by 1 base, 7 bases remained unmatched. This CDR3 contains 14 residues. DNA for the CDR3: TGTGCCAGCAAGGTGGGAGGGAGTTCCTACGAGCAGTACTTC. It specifies CASKVGGSSYEQYF. Filled out from reference TRBV28 and TRBJ2-7, the complete variable domain reads DVKVTQSSRYLVKRTGEKVFLECVQDMDHENMFWYRQDPGLGLRLIYFSYDVKMKEKGDIPEGYSVSREKKERFSLILESASTNQTSMYLCASKVGGSSYEQYFGPGTRLTVT.

The V and J genes are TRBV7-2 and TRBJ2-3, with D possibly matching TRBD2 (5 bases). Trimming left V 11 bases short and J 0 bases short, with 18 bases between. This CDR3 has 15 residues. Germline CDR1 is SGHTA and CDR2 is FQGNSA. CDR3 sequence reads: CAVRASTLSTDTQYF. CDR3 bases: TGTGCCGTACGGGCTAGCACCCTTAGCACAGATACGCAGTATTTT.

V usage is TRBV27 and J usage is TRBJ2-7, with 8 bases fitting TRBD2. Germline-derived CDR1 and CDR2 are MNHEY and SMNVEV (reference sequence). CDR3 length equals 15 residues. V shed 3 bases, J shed 2 bases, and the junction held 6 bases outside the gene matches. Written as DNA, the CDR3 is TGTGCCAGCAGTTTTAGTAGCGGGATAACCTACGAGCAGTACTTC. Protein sequence: CASSFSSGITYEQYF.

As regards this clone: Germline is not matched at one junction end, which may reflect a read error. The chain couples TRBV7-7 to TRBJ2-6, with 10 bases identical to TRBD1. Looked up from germline, CDR1 is SSHAT and CDR2 is FNYEAQ (reference sequence). This CDR3 contains 19 residues. The CDR3 protein is CASSLNRDRGRAGANVLTF. Here the CDR3 DNA reads TGTGCTAGCAGCCTCAATCGGGACAGGGGCAGAGCCGGGGCCAACGTCCTGACTTTC.

The CDR3 DNA is TGTGCCACCGCGATCGGTTCTAATCAGCCCCAGCATTTT. Translation gives CATAIGSNQPQHF. The gene calls are TRBV19 and TRBJ1-5; unclear D gene. This CDR3 contains 13 residues. V gave up 10 bases and J gave up 4 bases, with 14 bases separating them. From germline, CDR1 is LNHDA and CDR2 SQIVND (reference sequence).

This clone showed up just once. The rearrangement uses TRBV5-1 and TRBJ2-1; 11 bases are a match to TRBD2. This CDR3 has 17 residues. Trimming cost V 4 bases and J 4 bases; bases outside gene matches: 10. The germline gives CDR1 SGHRS, CDR2 YFSETQ. CDR3 residues: CASSPNRLAGPYNEQFF. The CDR3 coding sequence is TGCGCCAGCAGCCCCAACCGACTAGCGGGACCTTACAATGAGCAGTTCTTC.

The rearrangement joins TRBV5-1 to TRBJ2-7; the match to TRBD2 covers 14 bases. Trimming took 3 bases from V and 3 from J; bases not matched to a gene: 2. CDR1 is SGHRS and CDR2 is YFSETQ in the germline V gene. This CDR3 spans 15 amino acids. This CDR3 is CASSSGTSGSYEQYF. The CDR3 coding sequence is TGCGCCAGCAGCTCCGGGACTAGCGGGAGCTACGAGCAGTACTTC. The full variable domain, with the rest looked up from reference TRBV5-1 and TRBJ2-7, is KAGVTQTPRYLIKTRGQQVTLSCSPISGHRSVSWYQQTPGQGLQFLFEYFSETQRNKGNFPGRFSGRQFSNSRSEMNVSTLELGDSALYLCASSSGTSGSYEQYFGPGTRLTVT.

This clone was found a few times. The chain joins TRBV7-9 to TRBJ1-3; D is uncertain. This CDR3 is built from 14 residues. Germline CDR1 SEHNR, CDR2 FQNEAQ (reference sequence). V lost 5 bases and J 2 bases, leaving 10 bases between the germline ends. As DNA, the CDR3 is TGTGCCAGCAGCCAGGACTTGGCTGGAAACACCATATATTTT. Translated: CASSQDLAGNTIYF.

The gene calls are TRBV7-2 and TRBJ2-7; D is perhaps TRBD1 (6 bases). The germline gives CDR1 SGHTA, CDR2 FQGNSA. This CDR3 spans 14 amino acids. Deletions cut 6 bases from V and 0 bases from J, with 12 bases between. CDR3 coding DNA: TGTGCCAGCAGTACCGGGACAAACTCCTACGAGCAGTACTTC. Translation: CASSTGTNSYEQYF.

This chain links TRBV12-5 with TRBJ2-2, with 12 bases that match TRBD1. J was trimmed by 7 bases and V by 5 bases; bases with no gene match: 8. Germline loops: CDR1 LGHNT, CDR2 FRNRAP. The CDR3 totals 16 residues. CDR3 nucleotides: TGTGCTAGTGGTCCTGGGACAGGGGGCAGGGGCGGGGAGCTGTTTTTT. Its protein product is CASGPGTGGRGGELFF.

The V and J genes are TRBV6-5 and TRBJ2-7; weak D call: TRBD1 (5 bases). The germline CDR1 and CDR2 sequences are MNHEY and SVGAGI. The CDR3 extends over 14 amino acids. The V gene lost 6 bases and the J gene lost 3 bases, with 15 bases spanning the gap. This CDR3 is CASRRQMVGYEQYF. The CDR3 DNA is TGTGCCAGCAGAAGACAGATGGTGGGCTACGAGCAGTACTTC.

This chain links TRBV6-6 with TRBJ2-3; 9 bases are a match to TRBD1. Germline CDR1 is MNHNY and CDR2 is SVGAGI (reference sequence). The CDR3 spans 16 residues. The junction had 10 bases not matched to a gene; V was cut back by 6 bases and J by 3 bases. The CDR3 loop is CASRAGTGRRTDTQYF. CDR3 DNA: TGTGCCAGCAGAGCCGGGACAGGGAGGAGGACAGATACGCAGTATTTT.

The chain has TRBV10-3 and TRBJ2-5; 14 bases map to TRBD2. This CDR3 spans 14 amino acids. V lost 11 bases to trimming and J lost 5 bases; unmatched junction nucleotides: 7. Germline V gene sequence: CDR1 ENHRY, CDR2 SYGVKD. Written as DNA, the CDR3 is TGTGCCGTCGGGACTAGCGGGGGCGGGGAGACCCAGTACTTC. Amino acids: CAVGTSGGGETQYF.

The chain employs TRBV6-1 and TRBJ1-1; D not resolved. The CDR3 totals 13 residues. Germline assignment: CDR1 MNHNS and CDR2 SASEGT. With 2 bases removed from V and 1 base from J, the gap between germline ends came to 5 bases. Here the CDR3 DNA reads TGTGCCAGCAGTGAAAGCCAGAACACTGAAGCTTTCTTT. This encodes CASSESQNTEAFF.